One sample yielded the 10 T cell receptor beta chains listed below, sequenced in a study of blood T cell repertoires in COVID-19. Here immunoSEQ multiplex PCR was the method, and the copy in TCRdb shows in-frame clones only, minus some. The table includes about 240,000 clones, roughly 82% detected once. Sample: peripheral blood. All receptors come from a woman in her seventies with acute or convalescent COVID-19.

This chain connects TRBV24-1 to TRBJ2-3; possible D gene TRBD1, 6 bases. Trimming shortened V by 6 bases and J by 3 bases, and 18 bases separated the two germline ends. CDR3 size: 16 residues. Germline V gives CDR1 KGHDR, CDR2 SFDVKD. CDR3 nucleotide sequence: TGTGCCACCAGTTCAACAGGGTGGGGCTCTACAGATACGCAGTATTTT. Translating it yields CATSSTGWGSTDTQYF.

The chain has TRBV5-1 and TRBJ2-3; 9 nucleotides agree with TRBD1. The germline CDR1 and CDR2 sequences are SGHRS and YFSETQ. CDR3 length equals 16 residues. The trim removed 2 bases at V and 6 bases at J, leaving 10 bases unmatched. CDR3 region: CASSFQPGQGADTQYF. DNA for the CDR3: TGCGCCAGCAGCTTCCAACCGGGACAGGGCGCCGATACGCAGTATTTT.

This clone was seen a few times. This chain uses TRBV12-3 or TRBV12-4 with TRBJ2-5, with 7 bases that match TRBD2. With 6 bases clipped from V and 5 bases from J, the junction kept 3 bases outside the gene matches. The CDR3 has 12 residues. The CDR3 is CASSRGVETQYF. The CDR3 coding sequence is TGTGCCAGCAGCCGGGGGGTGGAGACCCAGTACTTC.

CDR3 in amino acids: CASSHGQGRDSPLHF. The CDR3 nucleotides read TGCGCCAGCAGCCACGGACAGGGTCGTGATTCACCCCTCCACTTT. The rearrangement uses TRBV4-3 and TRBJ1-6, with 8 positions matching TRBD1. Germline CDR1 LGHNA, CDR2 YSLEER. Losses at the gene ends were 3 bases for V and 8 bases for J; bases not matched to a gene: 6. The CDR3 spans 15 residues.

The genes are TRBV4-2 and TRBJ1-6; D may be TRBD1 (6 bases). The CDR3 length is 16 residues. V gave up 2 bases and J gave up 7 bases, with 15 bases separating them. Germline V gives CDR1 LGHNA, CDR2 YNFKEQ. The CDR3: CASSQPLDSLNSPLHF. The DNA of the CDR3 is TGTGCCAGCAGCCAACCCTTGGACAGTCTCAATTCACCCCTCCACTTT.

The chain recombines TRBV2 with TRBJ1-1; D gene uncertain. The CDR3 is 11 amino acids. Germline loops: CDR1 SNHLY, CDR2 FYNNEI. V lost 4 bases and J lost 5, with 5 bases in between. DNA for the CDR3: TGTGCCAGCAGTGTCCTTACTGAAGCTTTCTTT. This translates into CASSVLTEAFF.

This clone came up a few times. The V gene is TRBV5-1, the J gene TRBJ1-2, with a weak D call TRBD1 (6 bases). Germline loops: CDR1 SGHRS, CDR2 YFSETQ. This CDR3 has 14 residues. Trimming pared 3 bases from V and 4 bases from J, leaving 13 bases between. The CDR3 nucleotides read TGCGCCAGCAGCTCTCAACAGGGAAGCTATGGCTACACCTTC. Translation: CASSSQQGSYGYTF.

In its sample, this clone was seen a few times. This rearrangement joins TRBV3-1 (or the pseudogene TRBV3-2) to TRBJ1-1; 8 nucleotides line up with TRBD1. This CDR3 region has 14 residues. V lost 3 bases to trimming and J lost 11 bases; unmatched junction nucleotides: 11. CDR1 is LGHDT and CDR2 is YNNKEL in the germline V gene (reference sequence). CDR3 loop: CASSQVPGQAGAFF. The CDR3, as DNA: TGTGCCAGCAGCCAGGTCCCGGGACAGGCTGGGGCTTTCTTT.

V and J are TRBV6-5 and TRBJ2-7; maybe TRBD2 (6 bases). This CDR3 region has 13 residues. CDR1 is MNHEY and CDR2 is SVGAGI in the germline V gene. The ends were cut back, 9 bases at V and 5 bases at J, with 17 bases in the middle. The CDR3 spells CASRLLQRDEQYF. CDR3 sequence (DNA): TGTGCCAGTCGGTTATTGCAGCGGGACGAGCAGTACTTC.

The rearrangement uses TRBV6-4 and TRBJ1-2, with 9 bases fitting TRBD1. Losses at the gene ends were 5 bases for V and 2 bases for J; bases not matched to a gene: 3. Germline CDR1 reads MRHNA; CDR2 reads SNTAGT. This CDR3 contains 14 residues. The CDR3 here is CASSSDRGNYGYTF. The DNA of the CDR3 is TGTGCCAGCAGTTCTGACAGGGGGAACTATGGCTACACCTTC.